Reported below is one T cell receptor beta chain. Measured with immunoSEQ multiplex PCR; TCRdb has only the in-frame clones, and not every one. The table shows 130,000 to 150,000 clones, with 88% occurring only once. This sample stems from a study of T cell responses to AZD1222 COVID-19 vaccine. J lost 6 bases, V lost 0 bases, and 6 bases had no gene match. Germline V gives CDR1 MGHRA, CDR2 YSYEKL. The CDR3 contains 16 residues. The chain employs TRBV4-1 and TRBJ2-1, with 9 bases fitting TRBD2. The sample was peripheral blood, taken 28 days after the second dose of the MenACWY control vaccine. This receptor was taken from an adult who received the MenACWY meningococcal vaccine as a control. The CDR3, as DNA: TGCGCCAGCAGCCAAGATCTTGCGGGGGGGCTCAATGAGCAGTTCTTC. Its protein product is CASSQDLAGGLNEQFF.